The 15 T cell receptor beta chains below all came from one sample that was sequenced in a study of blood T cell repertoires in COVID-19. Repertoires were generated with immunoSEQ multiplex PCR, while TCRdb's copy carries only in-frame clones and drops some. The sample contains 400,000 to 450,000 clones, approximately 92% of which appear only once. Sample: PBMCs or T cells enriched from blood (not recorded which). The origin of the receptors is a man younger than 45 who had recovered from COVID-19.

The chain recombines TRBV5-4 with TRBJ2-5, with D uncertain. The ends were cut back, 1 base at V and 5 bases at J, with 3 bases in the middle. The germline V gene encodes CDR1 SGHNT and CDR2 YYREEE (reference sequence). This CDR3 has 11 amino acids. The CDR3 here is CASSLSETQYF. CDR3 bases: TGTGCCAGCAGCTTGAGCGAGACCCAGTACTTC.

This chain links TRBV11-2 with TRBJ2-3, with 7 bases fitting TRBD2. V was clipped by 0 bases and J by 0 bases; unmatched bases: 9. CDR3 size: 18 residues. The germline V gene has CDR1 SGHAT and CDR2 FQNNGV. The CDR3 nucleotides are TGTGCCAGCAGCTTAGATCCCTCTAGCGGAGCTAGCACAGATACGCAGTATTTT. It encodes CASSLDPSSGASTDTQYF.

The rearrangement joins TRBV3-1 (or the pseudogene TRBV3-2) to TRBJ2-2; TRBD2 matches at 11 bases. The CDR3 length is 16 residues. Germline CDR1 LGHDT, CDR2 YNNKEL (reference sequence). V was clipped by 4 bases and J by 7 bases; unmatched bases: 8. This CDR3 is CASSRSGTSGSGELFF. The CDR3 DNA follows: TGTGCCAGCAGCCGATCCGGGACTAGCGGTAGCGGGGAGCTGTTTTTT.

The chain is built from TRBV28 and TRBJ2-7; 9 bases agree with TRBD2. V gave up 8 bases and J gave up 0 bases; unmatched junction bases: 11. The CDR3 spans 16 residues. Per the germline V gene, CDR1 is MDHEN and CDR2 is SYDVKM. The CDR3 here is CASVPPRAGGSYEQYF. The CDR3 DNA reads as TGTGCCAGCGTCCCCCCCCGAGCGGGAGGCTCCTACGAGCAGTACTTC.

The J gene is TRBJ2-1, the V gene TRBV11-3; 7 bases fit TRBD2. The CDR3 runs 17 residues. Germline V CDR1 and CDR2: SGHNT, YENEEA. Unmatched junction bases numbered 12, after V lost 0 bases and J lost 7 bases. Here the CDR3 reads CASSLDFTKYGGNEQFF. CDR3 coding DNA: TGTGCCAGCAGCTTAGACTTCACGAAATACGGGGGGAATGAGCAGTTCTTC.

The chain uses TRBV3-1 (or the pseudogene TRBV3-2) and TRBJ1-6, with D tentatively TRBD1 (6 bases). Germline loops: CDR1 LGHDT, CDR2 YNNKEL (reference sequence). The length of the CDR3 is 18 residues. Trimming took 4 bases from V and 6 from J, leaving 22 bases between them. CDR3 residues: CASSLGMSRTDSNSPLHF. In DNA, the CDR3 is TGTGCCAGCAGCCTCGGGATGTCTAGGACAGACTCTAATTCACCCCTCCACTTT.

CDR3 amino acids: CSVVERGTNYGYTF. The CDR3 bases are TGCAGCGTTGTTGAAAGGGGAACTAACTATGGCTACACCTTC. The V call is TRBV29-1, the J call TRBJ1-2; D might be TRBD1 (5 bases). Per germline, CDR1 SQVTM and CDR2 ANQGSEA. Trimming shortened V by 4 bases and J by 0 bases, and 12 bases separated the two germline ends. CDR3 size: 14 residues.

The genes are TRBV7-2 and TRBJ2-1; possibly TRBD2 for D (6 bases). Trimming pared 5 bases from V and 0 bases from J, leaving 14 bases between. There are 16 residues in the CDR3. Germline CDR1 is SGHTA and CDR2 is FQGNSA. This chain's CDR3 is CASSPGETSSYNEQFF. In nucleotides, the CDR3 is TGTGCCAGCAGCCCGGGAGAAACCAGCTCCTACAATGAGCAGTTCTTC.

This clone was recorded at least ten times. This chain connects TRBV5-4 to TRBJ1-3; no firm D call. Germline CDR1 is SGHNT and CDR2 is YYREEE (reference sequence). Trimming removed 4 bases at V and 0 bases at J, with 8 bases between. The length of the CDR3 is 14 residues. The CDR3 spells CASSPTTSGNTIYF. Here the CDR3 DNA reads TGTGCCAGCAGCCCGACAACCTCTGGAAACACCATATATTTT.

This clone was seen a single time. This chain connects TRBV2 to TRBJ1-2; 8 bases are a match to TRBD1. V lost 3 bases and J lost 4; bases outside the gene matches: 7. The CDR3 runs to 15 residues. Germline V gene lookup returns CDR1 SNHLY and CDR2 FYNNEI. CDR3 sequence: CASSDRDRYLYGYTF. The CDR3 DNA follows: TGTGCCAGCAGTGACCGGGACAGGTACCTCTATGGCTACACCTTC. The whole variable domain, remainder taken from reference TRBV2 and TRBJ1-2, is EPEVTQTPSHQVTQMGQEVILRCVPISNHLYFYWYRQILGQKVEFLVSFYNNEISEKSEIFDDQFSVERPDGSNFTLKIRSTKLEDSAMYFCASSDRDRYLYGYTFGSGTRLTVV.

The V call is TRBV7-8, the J call TRBJ1-5; a possible D gene is TRBD1 (5 bases). The CDR3 runs 17 residues. Trimming cost V 5 bases and J 6 bases, with 23 bases left between them. Per the germline V gene, CDR1 is SGHVS and CDR2 is FQNEAQ. The CDR3 is CASSRHPAGMNAQPQHF. CDR3 bases: TGTGCCAGCAGCCGACACCCGGCAGGGATGAATGCTCAGCCCCAGCATTTT.

The chain uses TRBV5-1 and TRBJ1-4, with 11 bases identical to TRBD1. Germline trimming cut 4 bases from V and 8 bases from J; bases unmatched to any gene: 10. The CDR3 sequence is 16 residues long. CDR1 is SGHRS and CDR2 is YFSETQ in the germline V gene. CDR3 coding DNA: TGCGCCAGCAGCAACGGACAGGGGGCCTCCTCCGAAAAACTGTTTTTT. It translates to CASSNGQGASSEKLFF.

This clone was observed a few times. The chain recombines TRBV5-1 with TRBJ2-3; the D is unclear. V was clipped by 6 bases and J by 6 bases, with 20 bases between them. The CDR3 is 15 amino acids. CDR1 is SGHRS, CDR2 YFSETQ, per germline. In DNA, the CDR3 is TGCGCCAGCACCCTGGGTTCTAGAGATCTGGATACGCAGTATTTT. Translated: CASTLGSRDLDTQYF.

The chain combines TRBV18 with TRBJ1-1; TRBD1 matches at 8 bases. The CDR3 totals 14 residues. Trimming removed 6 bases from V and 1 base from J; junction bases left unmatched: 4. Germline CDR1 and CDR2: KGHSH and LQKENI. CDR3 sequence (DNA): TGTGCCAGCTCGACAGGGGCGACGAACACTGAAGCTTTCTTT. Amino acids: CASSTGATNTEAFF.

This clone came up once. The rearrangement links TRBV24-1 to TRBJ2-1, with D possibly being TRBD1 (6 bases). V lost 7 bases, J lost 8 bases, and 14 bases lay in between. The CDR3 consists of 13 residues. The germline V gene has CDR1 KGHDR and CDR2 SFDVKD. CDR3 sequence reads: CATRETGSDEQFF. For the CDR3, the DNA is TGTGCCACCAGGGAAACAGGGTCCGATGAGCAGTTCTTC.